A selection of T cell receptor beta chains follows, all from one sample in a study of T cell responses to AZD1222 COVID-19 vaccine. The protocol was immunoSEQ multiplex PCR, while the TCRdb copy is restricted to in-frame clones and leaves out a portion. The sample comprises 60,000 to 90,000 clones, about 74% of which are singletons, and 27% rests with the top ten. This specimen consisted of peripheral blood, obtained 28 days after the second dose of the MenACWY control vaccine. The source of these receptors is an adult who received the MenACWY meningococcal vaccine as a control. The CDR3 runs from the conserved cysteine through the conserved F or W. Each record gives: V gene, J gene, clone size, D gene, CDR3 DNA, CDR3 protein. The D gene is left open where the match is weak. Size values are once, few and many counts, or a class for expanded clones, and some rows have none.

TRBV19	TRBJ1-1	.	.	TGTGCCAGTAGATCTCAGGGGAAGACCACTGAAGCTTTCTTT	CASRSQGKTTEAFF
TRBV7-2	TRBJ2-3	.	.	TGTGCCAGCAGCTACCGGGATCTCACAGATACGCAGTATTTT	CASSYRDLTDTQYF
TRBV29-1	TRBJ1-3	.	.	TGCAGCCTCCAAGATGGAAACACCATATATTTT	CSLQDGNTIYF
TRBV28	TRBJ1-6	.	.	TGTGCCAGCAGTTCGAGGGGCTGGACCCTCCACTTT	CASSSRGWTLHF
TRBV6-5	TRBJ1-1	.	.	TGTGCCAGCAGGATAGAACAGATGATGAACACTGAAGCTTTCTTT	CASRIEQMMNTEAFF
TRBV7-8	TRBJ2-7	.	.	TGTGCCAGCAGCCTCACCTCTGTCAGCTACAGGGCAGACGAGCAGTACTTC	CASSLTSVSYRADEQYF
TRBV4-3	TRBJ1-1	.	.	TGCGCCAGCAGCCAAGATCGAAGAGGGTTCACTGAAGCTTTCTTT	CASSQDRRGFTEAFF
TRBV28	TRBJ2-1	.	.	TGTGCCAGCAGCCCGCCGCTAGCGAGCAATGAGCAGTTCTTC	CASSPPLASNEQFF
TRBV11-2	TRBJ1-6	.	.	TGTGCCAGCAGCTTCCTGGGCGCAGGGGTGGATTCACCCCTCCACTTT	CASSFLGAGVDSPLHF
TRBV30	TRBJ1-1	.	.	TGTGCCTGGAGTCATCCGGGCTGGGGAGAAGCTTTCTTT	CAWSHPGWGEAFF
TRBV6-5	TRBJ2-7	.	TRBD1	TGTGCCAGCAGGCGCGACAGGGGCCCCTACTACGAGCAGTACTTC	CASRRDRGPYYEQYF
TRBV19	TRBJ1-6	.	TRBD1	TGTGCCAGTAGTATGGGCCCCCTCCCAGGGGGCGCCTCTTCACCCCTCCACTTT	CASSMGPLPGGASSPLHF
TRBV6-5	TRBJ1-6	few	.	TGTGCCAGCAGTTATCAGGGATATAATTCACCCCTCCACTTT	CASSYQGYNSPLHF
TRBV6-2/TRBV6-3	TRBJ2-1	.	.	TGTGCCAGCAGTTACCTGGTTGGAGAGCAGTTCTTC	CASSYLVGEQFF
TRBV11-2	TRBJ2-1	.	.	TGTGCCAGCAGCTTCGTAACCAATGAGCAGTTCTTC	CASSFVTNEQFF
TRBV28	TRBJ2-1	.	.	TGTGCCAGCAGTTTACGTAGCTCCTACAATGAGCAGTTCTTC	CASSLRSSYNEQFF
TRBV5-4	TRBJ2-5	.	.	TGTGCCAGCAGCTTGCACAGGGAAGGCCAAGAGACCCAGTACTTC	CASSLHREGQETQYF
TRBV21-1	TRBJ1-1	.	.	TGTGCCAGCCGCGAAGGACAGCGGCCGAACACTGAAGCTTTCTTT	CASREGQRPNTEAFF
TRBV30	TRBJ2-1	.	TRBD1	TGTGCCTCGGACAGGGGGCGGGCTGAGCAGTTCTTC	CASDRGRAEQFF
TRBV7-9	TRBJ2-3	.	.	TGTGCCAGCAGCTTTGCGAGTTCAGATACGCAGTATTTT	CASSFASSDTQYF
TRBV7-2	TRBJ1-3	.	.	TGTGCCAGCAGCCCAGGGTCTGGAAACACCATATATTTT	CASSPGSGNTIYF
TRBV11-2	TRBJ1-4	.	.	TGTGCCAGCAGCTTAGAAGGGGCAACTAATGAAAAACTGTTTTTT	CASSLEGATNEKLFF
TRBV6-5	TRBJ1-4	.	.	TGTGCCAGCAGTCCTAAAGGAGGGGAAAAACTGTTTTTT	CASSPKGGEKLFF
TRBV6-2/TRBV6-3	TRBJ2-5	.	TRBD2	TGTGCCAGCAGTTCTCCGGGACTAGCGGGGCAAGAGACCCAGTACTTC	CASSSPGLAGQETQYF
TRBV24-1	TRBJ1-4	.	.	TGTGCCACCAGTGGAAAAAAACTGTTTTTT	CATSGKKLFF
TRBV30	TRBJ2-2	.	TRBD2	TGTGCCTGGAGTGTACAATCGGGGCTACTAGCGGGGGGGCCAACCGGGGAGCTGTTTTTT	CAWSVQSGLLAGGPTGELFF
TRBV7-9	TRBJ1-2	.	.	TGTGCCAGCAGCGGAAAATACTATGGCTACACCTTC	CASSGKYYGYTF
TRBV7-7	TRBJ2-5	.	.	TGTGCTAGCAGCCTTGGTTCCATGACATCGGAGACCCAGTACTTC	CASSLGSMTSETQYF
TRBV4-2	TRBJ1-6	.	.	TGTGCCAGCAGCCAAGCAGGAAAGGGTTCACCCCTCCACTTT	CASSQAGKGSPLHF
TRBV6-1	TRBJ1-1	once	.	TGTGCCAGCAGTGATATTAGGGGGAGGAGGGCTTTCTTT	CASSDIRGRRAFF
TRBV6-1	TRBJ1-2	.	.	TGTGCCAGCAGTGAACCCCGACGGAACTATGGCTACACCTTC	CASSEPRRNYGYTF
TRBV11-2	TRBJ2-5	.	TRBD1	TGTGCCAGCAGCTTGGGGACAGTCCTGGGAAAAGAGACCCAGTACTTC	CASSLGTVLGKETQYF
TRBV2	TRBJ1-5	.	.	TGTGCCAGCACGGGAGGGAGCAATCAGCCCCAGCATTTT	CASTGGSNQPQHF
TRBV7-2	TRBJ1-1	.	TRBD1	TGTGCCAGCAGCTTAGACAGGGGGGTAGGCGGGACTGAAGCTTTCTTT	CASSLDRGVGGTEAFF
TRBV3-1/TRBV3-2	TRBJ1-2	.	.	TGTGCCAGCAGCCCCATTGGGGCTCAGGGTGGCTACACCTTC	CASSPIGAQGGYTF
TRBV27	TRBJ2-7	few	TRBD2	TGTGCCAGCGGGACCTCAGCGGGAGGGGGCGAGCAGTACTTC	CASGTSAGGGEQYF
TRBV4-1	TRBJ1-3	.	.	TGCGCCAGCAGCCATCCCCTGGGAAGCTCTGGAAACACCATATATTTT	CASSHPLGSSGNTIYF
TRBV7-2	TRBJ2-2	.	.	TGTGCCAGCAGCTTGGCCTTCTACACCGGGGAGCTGTTTTTT	CASSLAFYTGELFF
TRBV18	TRBJ2-2	once	.	TGTGCCAGCTCACCTGGGACGGTCGCCGGGGAGCTGTTTTTT	CASSPGTVAGELFF
TRBV7-2	TRBJ1-5	.	.	TGTGCCAGCAGCTTTAATAGCAATCAGCCCCAGCATTTT	CASSFNSNQPQHF